Following are 29 T cell receptor beta chains from one sample sequenced in a study of molecular identifiers for immune sequencing clone quantification. TCRdb reanalysed the PCR reads using MiXCR and keeps one entry per CDR3 protein. The table lists around 460,000 distinct CDR3 sequences, over 20% of them singletons. Sequenced sample: naive CD8+ T cells from blood, with Jurkat cell RNA spiked in. The subset denotes: FACS-sorted CD8+CD4-CCR7+CD45RA+ naive T cells. The receptors stem from a human donor in good health. Some libraries in this study had Jurkat cell RNA spiked in.

The CDR3 protein is CASSSKREGAGLVPDTQYF. In DNA, the CDR3 is TGTGCCAGCAGTTCAAAGAGGGAGGGGGCTGGGCTAGTCCCAGATACGCAGTATTTT. The chain has TRBV27 and TRBJ2-3, with D perhaps being TRBD1 or TRBD2 (7 bases each). V was shortened by 4 bases and J by 4 bases, with 27 bases between the two germline ends. CDR1 and CDR2 from the germline V gene are MNHEY and SMNVEV (reference sequence). This CDR3 spans 19 amino acids.

Only a few counts were recorded for this clonotype. This rearrangement joins TRBV6-5 to TRBJ1-1, with TRBD1 matching 8 bases. The CDR3 totals 13 residues. Germline CDR1 reads MNHEY; CDR2 reads SVGAGI. J lost 1 base, V lost 6 bases, and 1 base had no gene match. The CDR3 DNA is TGTGCCAGCAGACAGGGGGGGAACACTGAAGCTTTCTTT. Translated, it gives CASRQGGNTEAFF.

Comments on this clonotype: One junction end does not reproduce the germline sequence, and a read error may be involved. The chain links TRBV23-1 to TRBJ2-2, with TRBD2 identical over 13 bases. TRBV23-1 is classed as an ORF, of uncertain function. The CDR3 runs to 20 residues. Written as DNA, the CDR3 is TGCGCCAGCAGTCAAATGGCACTAGCGGGGGGGCGCGACGAACACCGGGGAGCTGTTTTT. Translating it yields CASSQMALAGGRDEHRGAVF.

The genes are TRBV7-9 and TRBJ2-3; TRBD1 aligns across 7 bases. V was pared by 3 bases and J by 2 bases, with 8 bases of the junction left unmatched. The germline V gene has CDR1 SEHNR and CDR2 FQNEAQ (reference sequence). The CDR3 runs 16 residues. The CDR3 DNA reads TGTGCCAGCAGCTTGCAGGGGGTACGGTTCACAGATACGCAGTATTTT. Its translation: CASSLQGVRFTDTQYF. The full variable domain, rest sourced from reference TRBV7-9 and TRBJ2-3, is DTGVSQNPRHKITKRGQNVTFRCDPISEHNRLYWYRQTLGQGPEFLTYFQNEAQLEKSRLLSDRFSAERPKGSFSTLEIQRTEQGDSAMYLCASSLQGVRFTDTQYFGPGTRLTVL.

This clonotype occurred a few times. The J gene is TRBJ2-3, the V gene TRBV13, with D perhaps matching TRBD1 or TRBD2 (5 bases each). The CDR3 spans 11 residues. V lost 5 bases, J lost 11 bases, and 11 bases lay in between. In germline, CDR1 is PRHDT, CDR2 FYEKMQ (reference sequence). CDR3 DNA: TGTGCCAGCAGCCCAGGGACGATGCAGTATTTT. The encoded protein is CASSPGTMQYF. The variable domain in full, with the rest retrieved from reference TRBV13 and TRBJ2-3, is AAGVIQSPRHLIKEKRETATLKCYPIPRHDTVYWYQQGPGQDPQFLISFYEKMQSDKGSIPDRFSAQQFSDYHSELNMSSLELGDSALYFCASSPGTMQYFGPGTRLTVL.

This clonotype was detected only a few times. CDR3 DNA: TGTGCCAGCAGCCCGCTTAGGCCATTAGTTACCGGGGAGCTGTTTTTT. Translated, it gives CASSPLRPLVTGELFF. The genes are TRBV27 and TRBJ2-2; no firm D call. The V gene lost 6 bases and the J gene lost 5 bases, with 19 bases spanning the gap. Germline V lookup: CDR1 MNHEY, CDR2 SMNVEV (reference sequence). CDR3 length: 16 residues.

A single count supports this clonotype. The rearrangement joins TRBV19 to TRBJ2-3, with 9 nucleotides matching TRBD2. The junction had 1 base not matched to a gene; V was cut back by 0 bases and J by 0 bases. The germline V gene encodes CDR1 LNHDA and CDR2 SQIVND (reference sequence). The CDR3 covers 16 residues. CDR3 nucleotide sequence: TGTGCCAGTAGTATAGACGCGGGGGGGAGCACAGATACGCAGTATTTT. Translating gives CASSIDAGGSTDTQYF.

Written as DNA, the CDR3 is TGTGCCAGCACCCCACCGGGGAGGACTGAAGCTTTCTTT. Its translation: CASTPPGRTEAFF. This sequence joins TRBV5-4 and TRBJ1-1; D gene uncertain. This CDR3 is built from 13 residues. Germline V CDR1 and CDR2: SGHNT, YYREEE (reference sequence). V was clipped by 6 bases and J by 5 bases, with 14 bases between them. The full variable domain, in which reference TRBV5-4 and TRBJ1-1 provide the parts outside the CDR3, is ETGVTQSPTHLIKTRGQQVTLRCSSQSGHNTVSWYQQALGQGPQFIFQYYREEENGRGNFPPRFSGLQFPNYSSELNVNALELDDSALYLCASTPPGRTEAFFGQGTRLTVV.

In its sample, this clonotype was seen a few times. The chain carries TRBV6-2 or TRBV6-3 and TRBJ2-7, with D unresolved. The germline V and J ends were trimmed by 4 bases and 1 base, with 8 bases remaining between them. There are 13 residues in the CDR3. The V gene's germline CDR1 is MNHEY and CDR2 SVGEGT. As DNA, the CDR3 is TGTGCCAGCAGTTTTACCGATTCCTACGAGCAGTACTTC. This sequence encodes CASSFTDSYEQYF.

The chain employs TRBV27 and TRBJ2-7; 7 bases are a match to TRBD2. Germline CDR1 is MNHEY and CDR2 is SMNVEV (reference sequence). CDR3 size: 13 residues. V trimming: 7 bases; J trimming: 6 bases; junction bases outside the gene matches: 9. CDR3 nucleotide sequence: TGTGCCAGCATGGGGGGGGGGTTCCGCGAGCAGTACTTC. Translating it yields CASMGGGFREQYF.

The table lists this clonotype with many counts. The chain employs TRBV7-8 and TRBJ2-3; either TRBD1 or TRBD2 may supply D (6 bases each). Trimming shortened V by 1 base and J by 5 bases, and 16 bases separated the two germline ends. This CDR3 is 16 amino acids long. Germline loops: CDR1 SGHVS, CDR2 FQNEAQ. The CDR3 region has the DNA TGTGCCAGCAGCTTAGACCCGGGGGCGAGGATAGATACGCAGTATTTT. The encoded protein is CASSLDPGARIDTQYF.

This clonotype was observed many times. The chain combines TRBV20-1 with TRBJ2-3; D is possibly TRBD2 (7 bases). The CDR3 has 15 residues. Trimming took 3 bases from V and 5 from J, leaving 18 bases between them. The germline V gene encodes CDR1 DFQATT and CDR2 SNEGSKA (reference sequence). The CDR3 loop is CSASVAGAVQDTQYF. CDR3 DNA sequence: TGCAGTGCTAGCGTGGCGGGGGCGGTTCAAGATACGCAGTATTTT.

The chain links TRBV2 to TRBJ2-1; tentative D call: TRBD2 (6 bases). The CDR3 is 13 amino acids. The V gene lost 7 bases and the J gene lost 2 bases, with 9 bases spanning the gap. In germline, CDR1 is SNHLY, CDR2 FYNNEI. CDR3: CASMRGTYNEQFF. In nucleotides, the CDR3 is TGTGCCAGCATGCGGGGAACCTACAATGAGCAGTTCTTC. The whole variable domain, remainder taken from reference TRBV2 and TRBJ2-1, is EPEVTQTPSHQVTQMGQEVILRCVPISNHLYFYWYRQILGQKVEFLVSFYNNEISEKSEIFDDQFSVERPDGSNFTLKIRSTKLEDSAMYFCASMRGTYNEQFFGPGTRLTVL.

This clonotype appeared many times. This chain uses TRBV5-4 with TRBJ2-7; D is ambiguous. The length of the CDR3 is 13 residues. Trimming took 0 bases from V and 2 from J, leaving 6 bases between them. The germline V gene has CDR1 SGHNT and CDR2 YYREEE (reference sequence). In DNA, the CDR3 is TGTGCCAGCAGCTTGGACCCTCCCTACGAGCAGTACTTC. It specifies CASSLDPPYEQYF.

This clonotype was detected only a few times. The gene calls are TRBV7-8 and TRBJ1-1, with a weak D call TRBD1 (5 bases). The V end lost 4 bases, the J end lost 0 bases, and 12 bases lay between the germline ends. Germline V lookup: CDR1 SGHVS, CDR2 FQNEAQ. The length of the CDR3 is 15 residues. The DNA of the CDR3 is TGTGCCAGCAGCTGGGACCGACGTATGAACACTGAAGCTTTCTTT. Protein: CASSWDRRMNTEAFF.

V usage is TRBV13 and J usage is TRBJ2-1; 8 bases map to TRBD1. V dropped 2 bases and J dropped 2; count of bases not matched to a gene: 14. CDR3 size: 19 residues. Germline loops: CDR1 PRHDT, CDR2 FYEKMQ (reference sequence). The CDR3 DNA is TGTGCCAGCAGCTTAAAGACCAGGGGGCGCAGCGGCCCCTACAATGAGCAGTTCTTC. The encoded protein is CASSLKTRGRSGPYNEQFF.

Notes on this clonotype: A read error is likely, as this CDR3 ends without the conserved phenylalanine or tryptophan. This chain connects TRBV12-3 or TRBV12-4 to TRBJ2-6, with 9 bases that match TRBD1. Unmatched junction bases numbered 7, after V lost 2 bases and J lost 2 bases. The CDR3 is 18 residues long. CDR3 sequence (DNA): TGTGCCAGCAGTTTAAGCTTCGGACAGGGGCCTGGGGCCAACGTCCTGACTCTC. Translated: CASSLSFGQGPGANVLTL.

This clonotype was detected many times. The rearrangement uses TRBV4-1 and TRBJ2-2; D is ambiguous. Germline V gene lookup returns CDR1 MGHRA and CDR2 YSYEKL. This CDR3 contains 14 residues. Trimming took 3 bases from V and 2 from J, leaving 7 bases between them. CDR3 nucleotide sequence: TGCGCCAGCAGCCAGGAACCAAACACCGGGGAGCTGTTTTTT. Protein sequence: CASSQEPNTGELFF.

V usage is TRBV19 and J usage is TRBJ2-3; 7 nucleotides align to TRBD1. After removal of 0 bases from V and 0 bases from J, the junction contained 9 bases not matched to a gene. Germline CDR1 LNHDA, CDR2 SQIVND (reference sequence). The CDR3 is 18 amino acids. Here the CDR3 DNA reads TGTGCCAGTAGTATAGATCTCGACAGGGCGATGAGCACAGATACGCAGTATTTT. Protein product: CASSIDLDRAMSTDTQYF.

The sample holds many counts of this clonotype. V is TRBV20-1 and J is TRBJ2-7, with 7 bases that match TRBD1. The CDR3 runs 12 residues. Germline V gene sequence: CDR1 DFQATT, CDR2 SNEGSKA (reference sequence). CDR3 amino acids: CSARDSSYEQYF. CDR3 DNA: TGCAGCGCCCGGGACAGCTCCTACGAGCAGTACTTC.

This clonotype was found many times. The V call is TRBV14, the J call TRBJ1-1; D is uncertain. The CDR3 consists of 14 residues. The germline gives CDR1 SGHDN, CDR2 FVKESK. The V gene lost 4 bases and the J gene lost 1 base, with 10 bases spanning the gap. CDR3 in amino acids: CASSLQSSNTEAFF. The CDR3 nucleotides are TGTGCCAGCAGCCTACAGTCATCGAACACTGAAGCTTTCTTT.

In its sample, this clonotype was seen many times. CDR3 in amino acids: CASSILLAGGKDTQYF. CDR3 coding DNA: TGTGCCAGCAGTATCCTTCTAGCGGGGGGAAAAGATACGCAGTATTTT. The V gene is TRBV12-3 or TRBV12-4, the J gene TRBJ2-3; 11 bases line up with TRBD2. J gave up 5 bases and V 5 bases, and 9 bases lay outside the gene matches. The CDR3 extends over 16 amino acids.

The J gene is TRBJ2-7, the V gene TRBV11-2; D gene ambiguous. In germline, CDR1 is SGHAT, CDR2 FQNNGV. There are 17 residues in the CDR3. The germline V and J ends were trimmed by 4 bases and 3 bases, with 22 bases remaining between them. The CDR3 loop is CASSSLIGVVPSYEQYF. For the CDR3, the DNA is TGTGCCAGCAGCTCATTAATCGGAGTAGTCCCCAGCTACGAGCAGTACTTC.

This rearrangement joins TRBV11-2 to TRBJ2-5; a possible D gene is TRBD2 (5 bases). The germline CDR1 and CDR2 sequences are SGHAT and FQNNGV. Trimming shortened V by 2 bases and J by 5 bases, and 15 bases separated the two germline ends. The CDR3 sequence is 15 residues long. The CDR3 DNA reads as TGTGCCAGCAGCTTAAGTCCGGGATTGGCGGAGACCCAGTACTTC. Protein: CASSLSPGLAETQYF.

This clonotype occurred many times. V usage is TRBV2 and J usage is TRBJ1-1, with TRBD1 matching 8 bases. This CDR3 has 14 amino acids. The trim removed 6 bases at V and 2 bases at J, leaving 5 bases unmatched. Germline-derived CDR1 and CDR2 are SNHLY and FYNNEI. CDR3 amino acids: CASSKGQGNTEAFF. DNA of the CDR3: TGTGCCAGCAGCAAAGGACAGGGTAACACTGAAGCTTTCTTT.

This clonotype has a handful of counts. V usage is TRBV19 and J usage is TRBJ2-7; 7 nucleotides agree with TRBD1. This CDR3 is built from 13 residues. Germline lookup yields CDR1 LNHDA and CDR2 SQIVND (reference sequence). With 4 bases clipped from V and 3 bases from J, the junction kept 3 bases outside the gene matches. The CDR3 spells CASSTTGYYEQYF. The CDR3 bases are TGTGCCAGTAGTACGACAGGGTACTACGAGCAGTACTTC.

V and J are TRBV7-2 and TRBJ2-1; 13 nucleotides match TRBD2. The junction had 8 bases not matched to a gene; V was cut back by 5 bases and J by 10 bases. This CDR3 is built from 15 residues. Per the germline V gene, CDR1 is SGHTA and CDR2 is FQGNSA. The chain's CDR3 is CASSQGLAGDGEQFF. CDR3 nucleotide sequence: TGTGCCAGCAGCCAAGGACTAGCGGGAGACGGCGAGCAGTTCTTC. The full variable domain, rest sourced from reference TRBV7-2 and TRBJ2-1, is GAGVSQSPSNKVTEKGKDVELRCDPISGHTALYWYRQSLGQGLEFLIYFQGNSAPDKSGLPSDRFSAERTGGSVSTLTIQRTQQEDSAVYLCASSQGLAGDGEQFFGPGTRLTVL.

This clonotype was observed many times. The chain has TRBV6-2 or TRBV6-3 and TRBJ2-1; no definite D call. There are 16 residues in the CDR3. The V end lost 6 bases, the J end lost 5 bases, and 20 bases lay between the germline ends. Germline-derived CDR1 and CDR2 are MNHEY and SVGEGT. The CDR3 is CASSPPISILDNEQFF. Here the CDR3 DNA reads TGTGCCAGCAGCCCACCCATCTCTATCTTGGACAATGAGCAGTTCTTC.

This clonotype was detected ten times or more. V usage is TRBV7-9 and J usage is TRBJ1-1; unclear D gene. Germline assignment: CDR1 SEHNR and CDR2 FQNEAQ (reference sequence). Trimming removed 2 bases at V and 6 bases at J, with 7 bases between. The CDR3 has 12 amino acids. The CDR3 DNA reads TGTGCCAGCAGCTTATACGTGTCTGAAGCTTTCTTT. It is translated as CASSLYVSEAFF.